This TCR beta chain is drawn from a study of blood T cells in healthy people across ages. Germline CDR1 reads LGHNA; CDR2 reads YNFKEQ. Trimming shortened V by 1 base and J by 2 bases, and 11 bases separated the two germline ends. The CDR3 runs 15 residues. Using a J-beta primer mix together with a sample-barcoded 5' primer, a second PCR was run for about 6 to 12 cycles. Each CDR3 protein gets one entry after TCRdb re-called the 5' RACE reads with MiXCR. The sample has 800,000 or so distinct CDR3 sequences; 20% to 30% are singletons. This clonotype was counted a few times. These sequences were also reported in another study, on T cells of mothers and their children.

Material: blood. V usage is TRBV4-2 and J usage is TRBJ1-2, with a weak D call TRBD1 (6 bases). The TCR originated in a boy aged 5-17 years in good health. CDR3 in amino acids: CASSQAGTSNYGYTF. CDR3 sequence (DNA): TGTGCCAGCAGCCAAGCCGGGACATCCAACTATGGCTACACCTTC.